The entry below describes one TCR beta chain. Germline V lookup: CDR1 MNHEY, CDR2 SVGAGI. The CDR3 contains 15 residues. With V trimmed by 7 bases and J by 1 base, 8 bases remained unmatched. The sample is drawn from a study of blood T cell repertoires in COVID-19. Whole-study context: Spain, Italy and the United States supplied samples that represented acute and convalescent COVID-19. Sources were T cells, B-cell-depleted T cells, or PBMCs; the material itself was cDNA or gDNA.

Original data processing: Scientists estimated how many nucleated cells there were by amplifying reference gene primers. This table comes from immunoSEQ multiplex PCR, and its TCRdb copy is limited to in-frame clones, with some not included. V, J and clone size are taken as reported in that table, and D and trimming were inferred from the DNA itself. The sample contains more than 25,000 clones, roughly 94% of which appear only once. This receptor was obtained from a human donor with active COVID-19. The donor label of this sample is uncertain. This chain connects TRBV6-5 to TRBJ2-5; 8 positions agree with TRBD1. The sample comprised peripheral blood. CDR3 nucleotides: TGTGCCAGCACCCCAGGGGGCCCCCTCCAAGAGACCCAGTACTTC. This gives the protein CASTPGGPLQETQYF.